The entry below describes one T cell receptor (beta chain). The antigen is unknown. This entry belongs to a study of T cell repertoires in cytomegalovirus infection. TCRdb processed the reads anew with MiXCR; each CDR3 protein has one entry. The top ten hold just under 45% of the sample, which has 450,000 to 600,000 distinct CDR3 sequences, about 42% seen once. The germline V and J ends were trimmed by 1 base and 8 bases, with 17 bases remaining between them. Germline CDR1 reads LNHNV; CDR2 reads YYDKDF (reference sequence). The CDR3 has 15 amino acids. Sequencing was performed on cultured PBMCs, taken from culture after CMV antigen stimulation. The sequence came from a human donor in good health (CMV status not recorded). Some clones in this sample may be carry-over from other donors' samples. The V call is TRBV15, the J call TRBJ1-1; no firm D call. The CDR3, as DNA: TGTGCCACCAGCAGAGTCCTCGAGAGTAATATCGAAGCTTTCTTT. As protein: CATSRVLESNIEAFF.